These T cell receptor beta chains were read from a single sample in a study of regulatory T cells in long-lasting Graves disease. From the multiplex PCR reads, TCRdb called clonotypes with MiXCR, one entry per CDR3 protein. The sample holds about 420,000 distinct CDR3 sequences, about 17% seen once. These data also formed part of another study, on T cells in Graves' hyperthyroidism and ophthalmopathy.

Sequenced material: peripheral blood mononuclear cells (PBMCs), taken at new diagnosis, from a patient treated with antithyroid drugs. The source is a woman under 30 with Graves disease. Each CDR3 is given with its conserved first and last residue. The D gene is left open where the match is weak. Some rows have no size entry. The others give once, few or many, or a class for an expanded clone.

many | NA | TRBJ2-1 | TRBV27 | CASSLAGEQFF | TGTGCCAGCAGTTTAGCAGGGGAGCAGTTCTTC
NA | NA | TRBJ2-2 | TRBV7-8 | CASSRWERTGELFF | TGTGCCAGCAGCAGGTGGGAACGGACCGGGGAGCTGTTTTTT
many | TRBD1 | TRBJ1-2 | TRBV11-2 | CASSLDLGPQDPGTGSNGYTF | TGTGCCAGCAGCTTAGATCTAGGGCCTCAAGATCCCGGGACAGGGTCCAATGGCTACACCTTC
few | NA | TRBJ1-2 | TRBV6-2/TRBV6-3 | CASSLSGVNYGYTF | TGTGCCAGCAGTCTATCGGGTGTTAACTATGGCTACACCTTC
few | TRBD1 | TRBJ1-2 | TRBV12-3/TRBV12-4 | CASSQRVRGVVYGYAF | TGTGCCAGCAGCCAACGGGTCAGGGGGGTAGTCTATGGCTACGCCTTC
few | TRBD1 | TRBJ1-6 | TRBV20-1 | CSAPGQGISPLHF | TGCAGTGCCCCGGGACAGGGGATTTCACCCCTCCACTTT
many | TRBD1 | TRBJ2-3 | TRBV27 | CASRINRGLSGADTQYF | TGTGCCAGCAGGATAAACAGGGGGCTTAGTGGAGCAGATACGCAGTATTTT
few | NA | TRBJ2-2 | TRBV20-1 | CSARDFSPQSTRNTGELFF | TGCAGTGCTAGAGATTTCTCACCCCAGAGTACCCGTAACACCGGGGAGCTGTTTTTT
many | NA | TRBJ2-7 | TRBV5-1 | CASSLDITGKQYF | TGCGCCAGCAGCTTGGATATAACAGGGAAACAGTACTTC
few | TRBD2 | TRBJ2-1 | TRBV19 | CASSTTSGRSYNEQFF | TGTGCCAGTAGTACCACTAGCGGGAGGTCCTACAATGAGCAGTTCTTC
NA | NA | TRBJ2-7 | TRBV12-3/TRBV12-4 | CASSPFSRGEQYF | TGTGCCAGCAGTCCCTTCTCGCGGGGTGAGCAGTACTTC
many | TRBD2 | TRBJ2-1 | TRBV11-2 | CASSTFWSGGQEQFF | TGTGCCAGCAGCACATTTTGGTCGGGGGGGCAGGAGCAGTTCTTC
many | NA | TRBJ2-7 | TRBV29-1 | CSAVARGNEQYF | TGCAGCGCCGTCGCCAGGGGTAACGAGCAGTACTTC
NA | TRBD2 | TRBJ2-2 | TRBV6-2/TRBV6-3 | CASSYSGLAVYGELFF | TGTGCCAGCAGTTATTCGGGACTAGCGGTTTACGGGGAGCTGTTTTTT
many | NA | TRBJ2-7 | TRBV28 | CASRPGRNYEQYF | TGTGCCAGCAGGCCCGGACGGAACTACGAGCAGTACTTC
NA | TRBD2 | TRBJ2-1 | TRBV30 | CAWSAGTSLTYNEQFF | TGTGCCTGGAGCGCCGGGACTAGCTTAACGTACAATGAGCAGTTCTTC
many | NA | TRBJ2-7 | TRBV2 | CAKRQADVYEQYF | TGTGCCAAACGACAGGCCGATGTCTACGAGCAGTACTTC
many | TRBD1 | TRBJ1-1 | TRBV11-2 | CASSLRTGGGNTEAFF | TGTGCCAGCAGCTTGAGGACAGGGGGGGGGAACACTGAAGCTTTCTTT
many | TRBD2 | TRBJ2-1 | TRBV7-8 | CASSDTSGSASEQFF | TGTGCCAGCAGCGATACTAGCGGGAGTGCCAGTGAGCAGTTCTTC
many | NA | TRBJ2-7 | TRBV28 | CASSRGREQYF | TGTGCCAGCTCCCGGGGGAGGGAGCAGTACTTC
NA | NA | TRBJ2-1 | TRBV6-2/TRBV6-3 | CASSYSGFYNEQFF | TGTGCCAGCAGTTACTCTGGTTTCTACAATGAGCAGTTCTTC
NA | NA | TRBJ1-2 | TRBV6-2/TRBV6-3 | CASSPAVGYGYTF | TGTGCCAGCAGTCCCGCAGTCGGTTATGGCTACACCTTC
many | TRBD1 | TRBJ2-1 | TRBV11-1 | CASSFASGQGPNEQFF | TGTGCCAGCAGCTTTGCTTCGGGACAGGGTCCCAATGAGCAGTTCTTC
many | TRBD1 | TRBJ1-5 | TRBV28 | CASRIQGVSSNQPQHF | TGTGCCAGCAGGATACAGGGGGTGTCGAGCAATCAGCCCCAGCATTTT
many | NA | TRBJ1-1 | TRBV2 | CASSFSGREAFF | TGTGCCAGCAGCTTCTCGGGAAGGGAAGCTTTCTTT
many | NA | TRBJ2-2 | TRBV20-1 | CSAAFLYPGELFF | TGCAGTGCTGCCTTCCTTTACCCCGGGGAGCTGTTTTTT